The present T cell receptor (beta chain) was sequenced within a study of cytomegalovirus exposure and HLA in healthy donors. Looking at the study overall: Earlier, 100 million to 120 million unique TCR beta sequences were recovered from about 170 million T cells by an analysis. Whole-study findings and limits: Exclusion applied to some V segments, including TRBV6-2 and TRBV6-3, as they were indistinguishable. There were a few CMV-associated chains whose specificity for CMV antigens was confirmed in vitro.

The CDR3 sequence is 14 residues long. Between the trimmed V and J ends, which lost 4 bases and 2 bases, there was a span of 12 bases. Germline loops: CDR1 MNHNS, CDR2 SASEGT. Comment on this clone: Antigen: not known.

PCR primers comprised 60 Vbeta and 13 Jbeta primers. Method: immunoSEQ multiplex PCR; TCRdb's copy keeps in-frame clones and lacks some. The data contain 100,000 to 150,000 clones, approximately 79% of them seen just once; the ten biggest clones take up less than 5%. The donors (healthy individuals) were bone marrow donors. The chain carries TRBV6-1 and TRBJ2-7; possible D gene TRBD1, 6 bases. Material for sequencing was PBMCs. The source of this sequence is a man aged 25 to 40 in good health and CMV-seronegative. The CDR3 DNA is TGTGCCAGCAGTGGCTGGACAGAGACCTACGAGCAGTACTTC. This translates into CASSGWTETYEQYF.